This T cell receptor beta chain was identified during a study of blood T cell repertoires in COVID-19. Study-level information: The origin of the acute and convalescent COVID-19 samples was the United States, Italy and Spain. Sources were T cells, B-cell-depleted T cells, or PBMCs; the material itself was cDNA or gDNA.

Germline V lookup: CDR1 SGHNT, CDR2 YENEEA. V lost 5 bases, J lost 1 base, and 6 bases stayed unmatched. The CDR3 length is 16 residues. Profiling relied on immunoSEQ multiplex PCR, and the TCRdb table lists in-frame clones only, not all of them. The table includes roughly 190,000 clones, about four fifths detected once. The V and J genes are TRBV11-3 and TRBJ1-3, with 9 bases aligning to TRBD1. This TCR was recovered from a man aged 55 to 70 with acute or convalescent COVID-19. The sequenced sample consisted of peripheral blood. CDR3 DNA sequence: TGTGCCAGCAGCCCGGGACAGGGAACGTCTGGAAACACCATATATTTT. This sequence encodes CASSPGQGTSGNTIYF.